This TCR beta chain emerged from a study of cytomegalovirus exposure and HLA in healthy donors. Study-level results: That first-cohort TCR clusters tended to co-occur in the approximately 110 validation repertoires was found in a later analysis. Cytomegalovirus status was reportedly diagnosed by the classifier with high specificity and sensitivity. Under in vitro conditions, three CMV-associated chains were confirmed as specific for CMV antigens.

Turning to this clone: The target antigen is unknown.

This CDR3 region has 16 residues. The germline V gene encodes CDR1 SGHVS and CDR2 FNYEAQ. Trimming cost V 5 bases and J 1 base, with 16 bases left between them. This table comes from immunoSEQ multiplex PCR, and its TCRdb copy is limited to in-frame clones, with some not included. Seen here are approximately 200,000 clones, almost 90% observed once, and the top ten hold around 3%. Donors were drawn from the approximately 120-subject validation cohort, separate from the approximately 620-subject first cohort. This receptor was taken from a woman aged 18-29 years in good health and CMV-seronegative. The sequenced sample consisted of PBMCs. The chain carries TRBV7-6 and TRBJ2-3; D is perhaps TRBD2 (5 bases). The CDR3 loop reads CASSLTEGVGTDTQYF. CDR3 DNA sequence: TGTGCCAGCAGCCTTACAGAGGGAGTAGGCACAGATACGCAGTATTTT.